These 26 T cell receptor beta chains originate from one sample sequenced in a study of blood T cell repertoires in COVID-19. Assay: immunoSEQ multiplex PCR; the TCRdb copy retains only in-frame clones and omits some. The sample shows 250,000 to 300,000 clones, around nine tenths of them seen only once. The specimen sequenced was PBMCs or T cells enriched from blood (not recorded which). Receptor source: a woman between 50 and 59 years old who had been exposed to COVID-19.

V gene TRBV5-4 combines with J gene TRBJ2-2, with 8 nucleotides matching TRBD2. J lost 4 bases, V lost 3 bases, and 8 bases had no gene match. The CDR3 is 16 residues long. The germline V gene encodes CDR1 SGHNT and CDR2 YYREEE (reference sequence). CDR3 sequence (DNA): TGTGCCAGCAGCTCCGGGGGGGTCAGGGGCACCGGGGAGCTGTTTTTT. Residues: CASSSGGVRGTGELFF. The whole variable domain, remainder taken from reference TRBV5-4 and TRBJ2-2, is ETGVTQSPTHLIKTRGQQVTLRCSSQSGHNTVSWYQQALGQGPQFIFQYYREEENGRGNFPPRFSGLQFPNYSSELNVNALELDDSALYLCASSSGGVRGTGELFFGEGSRLTVL.

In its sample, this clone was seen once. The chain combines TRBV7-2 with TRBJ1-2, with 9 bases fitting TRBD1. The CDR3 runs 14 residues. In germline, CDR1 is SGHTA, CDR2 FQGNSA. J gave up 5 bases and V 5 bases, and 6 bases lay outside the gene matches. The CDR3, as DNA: TGTGCCAGCAGCCCTTACGGGACAGGGTATGGCTACACCTTC. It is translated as CASSPYGTGYGYTF.

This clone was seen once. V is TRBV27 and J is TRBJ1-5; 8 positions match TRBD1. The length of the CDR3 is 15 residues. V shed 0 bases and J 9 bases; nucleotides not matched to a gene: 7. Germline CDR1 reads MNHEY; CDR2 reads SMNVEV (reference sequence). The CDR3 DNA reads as TGTGCCAGCAGTTTATCCGCCGGGACAGGCATGCCCCAGCATTTT. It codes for CASSLSAGTGMPQHF.

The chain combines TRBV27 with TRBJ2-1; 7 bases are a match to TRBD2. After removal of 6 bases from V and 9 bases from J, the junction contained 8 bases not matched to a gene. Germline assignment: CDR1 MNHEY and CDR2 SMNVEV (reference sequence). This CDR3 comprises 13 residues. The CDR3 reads CASRVSAGVEQFF. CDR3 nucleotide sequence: TGTGCCAGCAGAGTATCGGCGGGGGTTGAGCAGTTCTTC.

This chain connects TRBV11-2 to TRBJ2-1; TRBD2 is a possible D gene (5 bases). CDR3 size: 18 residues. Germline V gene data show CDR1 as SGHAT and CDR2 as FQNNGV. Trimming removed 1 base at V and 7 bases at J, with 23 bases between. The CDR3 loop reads CASSLVSIGVAIGNEQFF. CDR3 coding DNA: TGTGCCAGCAGCTTAGTTAGTATCGGGGTTGCCATTGGTAATGAGCAGTTCTTC.

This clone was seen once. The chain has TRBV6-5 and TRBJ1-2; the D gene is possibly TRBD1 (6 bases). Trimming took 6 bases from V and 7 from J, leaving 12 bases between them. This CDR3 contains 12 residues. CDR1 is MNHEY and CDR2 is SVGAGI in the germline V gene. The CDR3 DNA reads TGTGCCAGCAGCCCCGGGACACTTGGCTACACCTTC. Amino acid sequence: CASSPGTLGYTF.

The DNA of the CDR3 is TGCGCCAGCAGCTCTAATTTCAGGGGTGGGCGCACAGATACGCAGTATTTT. Translated, it gives CASSSNFRGGRTDTQYF. The rearrangement links TRBV5-1 to TRBJ2-3, with D possibly matching TRBD1 (6 bases). This CDR3 spans 17 amino acids. With 3 bases removed from V and 1 base from J, the gap between germline ends came to 18 bases. Per germline, CDR1 SGHRS and CDR2 YFSETQ. The whole variable domain, remainder taken from reference TRBV5-1 and TRBJ2-3, is KAGVTQTPRYLIKTRGQQVTLSCSPISGHRSVSWYQQTPGQGLQFLFEYFSETQRNKGNFPGRFSGRQFSNSRSEMNVSTLELGDSALYLCASSSNFRGGRTDTQYFGPGTRLTVL.

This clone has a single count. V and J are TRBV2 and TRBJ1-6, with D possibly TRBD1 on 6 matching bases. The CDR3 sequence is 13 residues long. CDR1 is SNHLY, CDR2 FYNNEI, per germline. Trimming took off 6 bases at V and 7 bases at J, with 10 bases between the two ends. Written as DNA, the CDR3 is TGTGCCAGCAGAGGACAGTCAAATTCACCCCTCCACTTT. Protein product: CASRGQSNSPLHF.

CDR3 amino acids: CASSISGSSYEQYF. DNA of the CDR3: TGTGCCAGCAGCATTAGCGGGAGCTCCTACGAGCAGTACTTC. The chain couples TRBV9 to TRBJ2-7; 9 positions match TRBD2. V trimming: 4 bases; J trimming: 0 bases; junction bases outside the gene matches: 2. In germline, CDR1 is SGDLS, CDR2 YYNGEE. This CDR3 has 14 amino acids. The variable domain in full, with the rest retrieved from reference TRBV9 and TRBJ2-7, is DSGVTQTPKHLITATGQRVTLRCSPRSGDLSVYWYQQSLDQGLQFLIQYYNGEERAKGNILERFSAQQFPDLHSELNLSSLELGDSALYFCASSISGSSYEQYFGPGTRLTVT.

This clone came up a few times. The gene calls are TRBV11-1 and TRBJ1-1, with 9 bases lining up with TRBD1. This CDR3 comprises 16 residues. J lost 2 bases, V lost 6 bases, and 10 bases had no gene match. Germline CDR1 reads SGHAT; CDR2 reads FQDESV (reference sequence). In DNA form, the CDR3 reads TGTGCCAGCAGGAGAGACCCGGGACAGGGTAACACTGAAGCTTTCTTT. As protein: CASRRDPGQGNTEAFF.

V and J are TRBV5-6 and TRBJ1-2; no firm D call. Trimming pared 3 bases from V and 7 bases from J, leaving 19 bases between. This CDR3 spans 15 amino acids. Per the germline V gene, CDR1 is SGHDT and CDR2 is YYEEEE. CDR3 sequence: CASSSDFMLSGGYTF. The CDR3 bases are TGTGCCAGCAGCTCGGACTTCATGCTTTCTGGTGGCTACACCTTC.

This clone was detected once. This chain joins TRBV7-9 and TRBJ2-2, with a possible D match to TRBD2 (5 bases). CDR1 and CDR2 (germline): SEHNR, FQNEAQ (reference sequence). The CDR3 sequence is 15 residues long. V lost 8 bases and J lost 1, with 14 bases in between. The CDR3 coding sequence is TGTGCCAGCCAGAAGGTAGGGAGGAACACCGGGGAGCTGTTTTTT. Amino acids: CASQKVGRNTGELFF.

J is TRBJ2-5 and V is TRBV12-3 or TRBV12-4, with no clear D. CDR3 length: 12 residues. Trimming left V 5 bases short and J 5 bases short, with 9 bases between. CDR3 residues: CASSLNIETQYF. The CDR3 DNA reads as TGTGCCAGCAGTCTAAATATCGAGACCCAGTACTTC.

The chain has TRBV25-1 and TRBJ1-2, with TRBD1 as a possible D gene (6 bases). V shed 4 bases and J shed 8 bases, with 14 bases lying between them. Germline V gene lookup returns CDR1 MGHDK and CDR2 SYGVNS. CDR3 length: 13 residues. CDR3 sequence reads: CASSGGGRHGYTF. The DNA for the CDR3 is TGTGCCAGCAGTGGGGGGGGGCGGCACGGCTACACCTTC.

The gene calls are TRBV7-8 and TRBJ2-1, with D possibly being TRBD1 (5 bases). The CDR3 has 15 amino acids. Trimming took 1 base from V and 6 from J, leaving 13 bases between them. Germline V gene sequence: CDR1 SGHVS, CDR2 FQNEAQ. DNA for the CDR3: TGTGCCAGCAGCTTAGGTCCCAGGGTGGGCAATGAGCAGTTCTTC. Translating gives CASSLGPRVGNEQFF. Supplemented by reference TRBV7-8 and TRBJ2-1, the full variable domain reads GAGVSQSPRYKVAKRGQDVALRCDPISGHVSLFWYQQALGQGPEFLTYFQNEAQLDKSGLPSDRFFAERPEGSVSTLKIQRTQQEDSAVYLCASSLGPRVGNEQFFGPGTRLTVL.

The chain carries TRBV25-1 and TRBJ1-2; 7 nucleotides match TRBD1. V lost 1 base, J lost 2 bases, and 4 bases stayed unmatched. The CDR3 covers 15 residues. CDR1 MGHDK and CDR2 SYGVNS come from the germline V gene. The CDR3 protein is CASSELTGENYGYTF. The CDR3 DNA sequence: TGTGCCAGCAGTGAATTAACAGGGGAAAACTATGGCTACACCTTC.

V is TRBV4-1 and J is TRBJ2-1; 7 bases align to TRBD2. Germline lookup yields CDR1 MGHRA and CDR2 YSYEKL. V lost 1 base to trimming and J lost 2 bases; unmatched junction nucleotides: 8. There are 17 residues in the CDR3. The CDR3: CASSQGRLARAYNEQFF. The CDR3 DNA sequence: TGCGCCAGCAGCCAAGGGCGACTAGCCCGTGCCTACAATGAGCAGTTCTTC.

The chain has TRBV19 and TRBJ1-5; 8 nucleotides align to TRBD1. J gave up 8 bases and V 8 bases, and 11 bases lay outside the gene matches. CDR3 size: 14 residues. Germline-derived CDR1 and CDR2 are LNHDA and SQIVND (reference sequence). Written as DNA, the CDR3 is TGTGCCAGTCTAGACGACAGGGGAAGGGAGCCCCAGCATTTT. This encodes CASLDDRGREPQHF.

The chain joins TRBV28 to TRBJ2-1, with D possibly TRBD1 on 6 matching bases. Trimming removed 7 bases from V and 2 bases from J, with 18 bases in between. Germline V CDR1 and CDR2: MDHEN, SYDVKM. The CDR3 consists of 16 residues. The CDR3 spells CASTSFGSGAYNEQFF. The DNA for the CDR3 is TGTGCCAGCACTTCGTTTGGTTCAGGGGCCTACAATGAGCAGTTCTTC. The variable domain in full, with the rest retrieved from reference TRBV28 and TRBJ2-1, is DVKVTQSSRYLVKRTGEKVFLECVQDMDHENMFWYRQDPGLGLRLIYFSYDVKMKEKGDIPEGYSVSREKKERFSLILESASTNQTSMYLCASTSFGSGAYNEQFFGPGTRLTVL.

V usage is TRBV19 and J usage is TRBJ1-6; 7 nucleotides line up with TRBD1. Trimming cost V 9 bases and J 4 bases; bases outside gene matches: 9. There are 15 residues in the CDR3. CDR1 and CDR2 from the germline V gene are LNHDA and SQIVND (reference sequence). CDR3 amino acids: CASNTGTEYNSPLHF. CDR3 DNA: TGTGCCAGCAATACCGGGACAGAGTATAATTCACCCCTCCACTTT.

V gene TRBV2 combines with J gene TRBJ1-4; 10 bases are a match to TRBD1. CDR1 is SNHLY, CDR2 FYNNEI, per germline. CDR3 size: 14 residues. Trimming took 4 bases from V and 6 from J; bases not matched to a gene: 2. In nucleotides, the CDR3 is TGTGCCAGCAGTGGGGACAGGGGTTATGAAAAACTGTTTTTT. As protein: CASSGDRGYEKLFF.

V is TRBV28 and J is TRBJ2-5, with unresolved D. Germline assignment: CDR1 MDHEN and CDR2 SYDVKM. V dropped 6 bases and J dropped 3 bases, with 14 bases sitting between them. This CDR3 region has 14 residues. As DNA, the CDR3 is TGTGCCAGCAGAGGTGGCGATACTAAAGAGACCCAGTACTTC. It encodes CASRGGDTKETQYF.

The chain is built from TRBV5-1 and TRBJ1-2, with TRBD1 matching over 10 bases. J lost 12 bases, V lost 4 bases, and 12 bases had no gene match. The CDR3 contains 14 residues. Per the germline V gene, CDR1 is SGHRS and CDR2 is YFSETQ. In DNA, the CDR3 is TGCGCCAGCAGCCCAGACCGAGGACAGGGGGGGAACACCTTC. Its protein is CASSPDRGQGGNTF. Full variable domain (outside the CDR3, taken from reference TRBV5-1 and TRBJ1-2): KAGVTQTPRYLIKTRGQQVTLSCSPISGHRSVSWYQQTPGQGLQFLFEYFSETQRNKGNFPGRFSGRQFSNSRSEMNVSTLELGDSALYLCASSPDRGQGGNTFGSGTRLTVV.

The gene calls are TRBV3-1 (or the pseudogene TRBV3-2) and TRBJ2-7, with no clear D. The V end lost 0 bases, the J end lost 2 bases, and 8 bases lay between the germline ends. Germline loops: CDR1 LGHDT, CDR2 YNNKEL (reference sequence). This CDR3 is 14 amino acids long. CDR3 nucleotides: TGTGCCAGCAGCCAAGAGGCCAGGACCTACGAGCAGTACTTC. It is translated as CASSQEARTYEQYF.

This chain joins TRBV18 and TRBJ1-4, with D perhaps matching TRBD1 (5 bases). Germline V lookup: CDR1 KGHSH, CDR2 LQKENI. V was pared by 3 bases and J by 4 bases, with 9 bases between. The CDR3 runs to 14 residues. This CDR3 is CASSPRQLNEKLFF. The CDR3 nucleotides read TGTGCCAGCTCACCTAGACAGCTTAATGAAAAACTGTTTTTT.

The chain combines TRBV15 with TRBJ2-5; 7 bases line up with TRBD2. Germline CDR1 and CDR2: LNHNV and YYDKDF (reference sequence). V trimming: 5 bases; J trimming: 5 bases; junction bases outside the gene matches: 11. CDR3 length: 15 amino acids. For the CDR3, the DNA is TGTGCCACCAGCCCCGGCCCAGCCGGGGGGGAGACCCAGTACTTC. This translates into CATSPGPAGGETQYF.